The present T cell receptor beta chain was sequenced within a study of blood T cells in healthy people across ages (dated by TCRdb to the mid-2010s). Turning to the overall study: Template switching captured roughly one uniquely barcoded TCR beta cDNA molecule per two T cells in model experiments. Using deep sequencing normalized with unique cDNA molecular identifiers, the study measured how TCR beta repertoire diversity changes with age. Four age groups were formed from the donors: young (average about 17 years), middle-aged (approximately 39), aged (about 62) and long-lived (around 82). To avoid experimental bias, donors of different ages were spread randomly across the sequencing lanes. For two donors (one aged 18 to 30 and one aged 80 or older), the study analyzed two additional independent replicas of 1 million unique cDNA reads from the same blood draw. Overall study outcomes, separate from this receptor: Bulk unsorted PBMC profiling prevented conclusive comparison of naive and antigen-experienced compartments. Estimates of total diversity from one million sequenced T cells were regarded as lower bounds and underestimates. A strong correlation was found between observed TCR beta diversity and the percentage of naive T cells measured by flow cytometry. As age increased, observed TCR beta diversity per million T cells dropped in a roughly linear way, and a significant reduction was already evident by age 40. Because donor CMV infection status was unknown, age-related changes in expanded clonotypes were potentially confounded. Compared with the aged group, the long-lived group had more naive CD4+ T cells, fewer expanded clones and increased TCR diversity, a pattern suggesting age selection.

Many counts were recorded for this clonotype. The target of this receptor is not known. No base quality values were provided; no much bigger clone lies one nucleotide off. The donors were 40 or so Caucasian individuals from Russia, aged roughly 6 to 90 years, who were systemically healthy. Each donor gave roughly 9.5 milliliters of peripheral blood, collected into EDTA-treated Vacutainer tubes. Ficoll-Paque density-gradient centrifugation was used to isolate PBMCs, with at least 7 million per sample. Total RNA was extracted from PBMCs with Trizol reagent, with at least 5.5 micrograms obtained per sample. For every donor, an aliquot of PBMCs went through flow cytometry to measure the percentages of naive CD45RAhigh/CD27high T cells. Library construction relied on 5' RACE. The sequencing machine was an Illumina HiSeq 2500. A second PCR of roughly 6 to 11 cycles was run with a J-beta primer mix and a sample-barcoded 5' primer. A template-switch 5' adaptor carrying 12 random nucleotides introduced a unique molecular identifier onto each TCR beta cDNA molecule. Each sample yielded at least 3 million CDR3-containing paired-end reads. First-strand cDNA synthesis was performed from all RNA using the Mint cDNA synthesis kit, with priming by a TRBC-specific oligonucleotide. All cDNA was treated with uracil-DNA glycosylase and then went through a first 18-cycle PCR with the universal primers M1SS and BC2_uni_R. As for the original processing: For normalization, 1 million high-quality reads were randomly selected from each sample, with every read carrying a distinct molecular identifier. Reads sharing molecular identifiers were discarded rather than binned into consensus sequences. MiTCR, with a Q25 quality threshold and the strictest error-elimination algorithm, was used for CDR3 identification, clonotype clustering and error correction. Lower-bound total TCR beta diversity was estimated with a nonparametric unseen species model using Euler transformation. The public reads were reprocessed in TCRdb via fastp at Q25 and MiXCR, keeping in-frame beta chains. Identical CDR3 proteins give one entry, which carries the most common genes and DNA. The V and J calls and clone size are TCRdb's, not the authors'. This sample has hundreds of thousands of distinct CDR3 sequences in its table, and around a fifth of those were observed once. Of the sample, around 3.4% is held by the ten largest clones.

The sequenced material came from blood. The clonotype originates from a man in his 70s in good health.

DNA sequence: TGTGCCAGCAGTTATCAGGGGGCGGGTAATGAGCAGTTCTTC. The resulting protein is CASSYQGAGNEQFF. The chain uses TRBV12-3 or TRBV12-4 and TRBJ2-1, and 8 junctional nucleotides match TRBD1. The CDR3 runs 14 residues from the cysteine to the phenylalanine. CDR3 DNA only is kept here, 42 bases in frame from base 1. Trimmed from V: 4 bases; trimmed from J: 7 bases; junction bases lacking a gene match: 6.